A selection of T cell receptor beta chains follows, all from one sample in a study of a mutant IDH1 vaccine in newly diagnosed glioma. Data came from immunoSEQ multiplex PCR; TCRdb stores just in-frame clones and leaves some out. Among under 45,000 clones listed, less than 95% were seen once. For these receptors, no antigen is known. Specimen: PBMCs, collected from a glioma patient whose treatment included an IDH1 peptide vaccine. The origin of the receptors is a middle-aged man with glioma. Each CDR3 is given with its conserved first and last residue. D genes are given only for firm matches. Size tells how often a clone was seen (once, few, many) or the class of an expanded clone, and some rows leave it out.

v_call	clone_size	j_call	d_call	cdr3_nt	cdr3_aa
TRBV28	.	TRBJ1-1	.	TGTGCCAGCAGAAAAAGACAGGCTCGGAACACTGAAGCTTTCTTT	CASRKRQARNTEAFF
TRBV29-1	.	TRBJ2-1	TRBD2	TGCAGCGTTGATGAACGGGGGGGAAACAATGAGCAGTTCTTC	CSVDERGGNNEQFF
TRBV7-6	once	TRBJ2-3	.	TGTGCCAGCAGCTCAGACCCCAGGAGTCAGGATACAGATACGCAGTATTTT	CASSSDPRSQDTDTQYF
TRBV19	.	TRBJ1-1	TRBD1	TGTGCCAGCAATCCCACAGGGGACTACATGAACACTGAAGCTTTCTTT	CASNPTGDYMNTEAFF
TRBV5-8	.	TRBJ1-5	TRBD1	TGTGCCAGCCGGGACAGGGGACTTAGCAATCAGCCCCAGCATTTT	CASRDRGLSNQPQHF
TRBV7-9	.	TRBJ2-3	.	TGTGCCAGCAGCCCGAGACTTCATCCGGGGACGCAGTATTTT	CASSPRLHPGTQYF
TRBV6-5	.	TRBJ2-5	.	TGTGCCAGCAGTTACCCACGAGGTAGAGGGGCAGAGACCCAGTACTTC	CASSYPRGRGAETQYF
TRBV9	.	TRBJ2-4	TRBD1	TGTGCCAGCAGCGCCGGACAGGGAAGAAACATTCAGTACTTC	CASSAGQGRNIQYF
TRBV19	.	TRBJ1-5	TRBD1	TGTGCCAGTAGTCTAGGCCAGAGGGGGCGACGTCAGCCCCAGCATTTT	CASSLGQRGRRQPQHF
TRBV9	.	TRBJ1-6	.	TGTGCCAGCAGCGTAGCCGGGACCGATAATTCACCCCTCCACTTT	CASSVAGTDNSPLHF
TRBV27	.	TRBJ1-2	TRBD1	TGTGCCAGCAGTTCCTCCCCGACAGGGGATGGCTACACCTTC	CASSSSPTGDGYTF
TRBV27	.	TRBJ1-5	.	TGTGCCACAGGGGTAGGTAGTCAGCCCCAGCATTTT	CATGVGSQPQHF
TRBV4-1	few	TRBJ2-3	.	TGCGCCAGCAGCCAAGATTCAGGGACGTCAAATACGCAGTATTTT	CASSQDSGTSNTQYF
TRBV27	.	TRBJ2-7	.	TGTGCCAGCAGTGCCAATCCGAGAGGCGGTGAGCAGTACTTC	CASSANPRGGEQYF
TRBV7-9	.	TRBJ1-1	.	TGTGCCAGCAGCTTAGGGACGCCCGGGGACACTGAAGCTTTCTTT	CASSLGTPGDTEAFF
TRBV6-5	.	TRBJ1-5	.	TGTGCCAGCAGTGGACCACAGGTTTTTGATCAGCCCCAGCATTTT	CASSGPQVFDQPQHF
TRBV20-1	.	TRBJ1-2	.	TGCAGTGCTAGTAACGGGGACGGCTACACCTTC	CSASNGDGYTF
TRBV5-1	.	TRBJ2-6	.	TGCGCCAGCAGCTTGGGGTCGGGGGTCGGGGCCAACGTCCTGACTTTC	CASSLGSGVGANVLTF
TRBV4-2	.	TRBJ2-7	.	TGTGCCAGCAGCCAAGAGGCAGCGAGGGAGCAGTACTTC	CASSQEAAREQYF
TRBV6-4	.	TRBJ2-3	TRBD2	TGTGCCAGCAGCAGGACTAGCGGGGGCACAGATACGCAGTATTTT	CASSRTSGGTDTQYF
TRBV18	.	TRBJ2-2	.	TGTGCCAGCTCACTTCCGGGGCTCACCGGGGAGCTGTTTTTT	CASSLPGLTGELFF
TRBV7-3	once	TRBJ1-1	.	TGTGCCAGCAGCTTAGAGCCAAGCATGAACACTGAAGCTTTCTTT	CASSLEPSMNTEAFF
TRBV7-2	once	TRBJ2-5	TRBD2	TGTGCCAGCAGCCCGATATTACGACTAGCGGGGGGGTACCAAGAGACCCAGTACTTC	CASSPILRLAGGYQETQYF
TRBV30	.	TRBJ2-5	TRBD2	TGTGCCTGGAGTGGTTCTAGCGGGAGGGGAAAGACCCAGTACTTC	CAWSGSSGRGKTQYF
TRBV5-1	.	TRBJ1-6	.	TGCGCCAGCAGAGAGGAATATAATTCACCCCTCCACTTT	CASREEYNSPLHF
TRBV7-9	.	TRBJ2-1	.	TGTGCCAGCAGCTTAGGGTTTGTGGGTTACAATGAGCAGTTCTTC	CASSLGFVGYNEQFF
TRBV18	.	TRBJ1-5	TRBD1	TGTGCCAGCTCACCGACAGGGGTGTATAGCAATCAGCCCCAGCATTTT	CASSPTGVYSNQPQHF
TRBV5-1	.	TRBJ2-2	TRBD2	TGCGCCAGCAGCCGTTCGCGGGCTAGCGGAGTCGCGAACACCGGGGAGCTGTTTTTT	CASSRSRASGVANTGELFF
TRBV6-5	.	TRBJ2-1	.	TGTGCCAGCAGCCACGGTACCCTGGGCAAGTTCTTC	CASSHGTLGKFF
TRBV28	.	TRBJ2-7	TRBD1	TGTGCCAGCAGTCGGACAGGGATGGCTTACGAGCAGTACTTC	CASSRTGMAYEQYF
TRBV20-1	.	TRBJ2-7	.	TGCAGTGCTAGAGAGGGATACGAGCAGTACTTC	CSAREGYEQYF
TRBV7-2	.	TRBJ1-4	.	TGTGCCAGCAGCTTAACACGCCTGGGGGGCGGCGAAAAACTGTTTTTT	CASSLTRLGGGEKLFF
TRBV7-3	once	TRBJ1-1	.	TGTGCCAGCAGCCCCGGCATCCTAAACACTGAAGCTTTCTTT	CASSPGILNTEAFF
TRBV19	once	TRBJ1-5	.	TGTGCCAGTAGTCTCCGATCTAGCAATCAGCCCCAGCATTTT	CASSLRSSNQPQHF
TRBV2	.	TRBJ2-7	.	TGTGCCAGCATCCCCGGGGGACTCCCATTCTCTTACGAGCAGTACTTC	CASIPGGLPFSYEQYF
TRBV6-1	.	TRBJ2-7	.	TGTGCCAGCAGTGAGTGGAGGGGCGAGTCCTACGAGCAGTACTTC	CASSEWRGESYEQYF
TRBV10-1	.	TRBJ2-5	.	TGCGCCAGCAGCCCCTCAGGGACGGAGACCCAGTACTTC	CASSPSGTETQYF
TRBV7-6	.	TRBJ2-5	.	TGTGCCAGCAGCTCCCCCCCGGGACTGAGAAAAGAGACCCAGTACTTC	CASSSPPGLRKETQYF
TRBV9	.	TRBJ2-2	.	TGTGCCAGCAGCGTCTCAGGGTTTGGCACCGGGGAGCTGTTTTTT	CASSVSGFGTGELFF
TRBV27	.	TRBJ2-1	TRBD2	TGTGCCAGCAGTTCGGAGACTAGCGGCATCCCCGGTAAGCAGTTCTTC	CASSSETSGIPGKQFF
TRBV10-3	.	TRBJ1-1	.	TGTGCCATCAAGGGAACAGGAACCACTGAAGCTTTCTTT	CAIKGTGTTEAFF
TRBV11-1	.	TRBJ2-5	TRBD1	TGTGCCAGCAGCACGACAGGGAGAGAGACCCAGTACTTC	CASSTTGRETQYF
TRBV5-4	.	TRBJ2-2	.	TGTGCCAGTCGAACCAGAGACACCGGGGAGCTGTTTTTT	CASRTRDTGELFF
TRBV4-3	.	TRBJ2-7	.	TGCGCCAGCAGCCAAGATCGTCTAGCTGCCTACGAGCAGTACTTC	CASSQDRLAAYEQYF
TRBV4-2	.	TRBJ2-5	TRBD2	TGTGCCAGCAGCGGTGGGGCGGGAGGACAAGAGACCCAGTACTTC	CASSGGAGGQETQYF
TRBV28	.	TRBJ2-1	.	TGTGCCAGCAGTTTAGTCATAGAGCAGTTCTTC	CASSLVIEQFF
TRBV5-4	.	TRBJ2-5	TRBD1	TGTGCCAGCAGCCTACAGACAGGGGCAGAGACCCAGTACTTC	CASSLQTGAETQYF
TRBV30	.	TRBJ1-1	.	TGTGCCTGGAGTGCCGGGATTGAGCTCGGAGCTTTCTTT	CAWSAGIELGAFF
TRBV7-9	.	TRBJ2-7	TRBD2	TGTGCCAGCAGCCCAATGGGACTAGCGGGAGCCGAGCAGTACTTC	CASSPMGLAGAEQYF
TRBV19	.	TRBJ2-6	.	TGTGCCAGTAGTATCTTACGGGGCAGCTCTGGGGCCAACGTCCTGACTTTC	CASSILRGSSGANVLTF
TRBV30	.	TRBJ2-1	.	TGTGCCTGGAGTGTTCCTAGGTGGAACAATGAGCAGTTCTTC	CAWSVPRWNNEQFF
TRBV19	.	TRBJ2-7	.	TGTGCCAGTTATACTAGGAGGTACTACGAGCAGTACTTC	CASYTRRYYEQYF
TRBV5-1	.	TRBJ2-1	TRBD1	TGCGCCAGCAGCTTGGACTGGACAGGGGGGATAGTTAATGAGCAGTTCTTC	CASSLDWTGGIVNEQFF
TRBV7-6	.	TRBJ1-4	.	TGTGCCAGCAGTAGTCGGGGACCCGAAGAAAAACTGTTTTTT	CASSSRGPEEKLFF
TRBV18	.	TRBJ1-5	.	TGTGCCAGCTCACCCGGCAGGAACCGTGGGGGGGGAAATCAGCCCCAGCATTTT	CASSPGRNRGGGNQPQHF
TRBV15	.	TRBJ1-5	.	TGTGCCACCAGCAGATTCGGGGAGAACAATCAGCCCCAGCATTTT	CATSRFGENNQPQHF
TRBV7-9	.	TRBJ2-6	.	TGTGCCAGCAGACCCAGAAGCTCTGGGGCCAACGTCCTGACTTTC	CASRPRSSGANVLTF